Below are 25 T cell receptor beta chains sequenced from a single sample in a study of regulatory T cells in long-lasting Graves disease. Assembly of TCR beta libraries relied on iRepertoire HTBI primers together with Arm-PCR of CDR3 regions. In TCRdb, the multiplex PCR reads were re-called with MiXCR into one record per CDR3 protein. The table lists hundreds of thousands of distinct CDR3 sequences, roughly a fifth of them singletons. Time point specified: persistent/refractory GD, antithyroid drugs over 5 years with positive TRAb. Scientists built the TCR library using RNA that was extracted from PBMCs. The sample here was peripheral blood mononuclear cells (PBMCs), taken when the disease was refractory, from a patient treated with antithyroid drugs. These receptors were collected from a female donor with Graves disease.

This clonotype was detected ten times or more. This sequence joins TRBV28 and TRBJ1-1; no definite D call. Deletions cut 1 base from V and 8 bases from J, with 8 bases between. The CDR3 sequence is 12 residues long. Germline-derived CDR1 and CDR2 are MDHEN and SYDVKM. The CDR3 sequence is CASSLSVREAFF. In DNA form, the CDR3 reads TGTGCCAGCAGTTTATCGGTCAGGGAAGCTTTCTTT.

This clonotype was seen at least ten times. The chain links TRBV11-3 to TRBJ1-4; 9 bases agree with TRBD1. After removal of 3 bases from V and 6 bases from J, the junction contained 2 bases not matched to a gene. The CDR3 has 14 amino acids. Per germline, CDR1 SGHNT and CDR2 YENEEA. CDR3 bases: TGTGCCAGCAGCTTGGGGACAGGGTATGAAAAACTGTTTTTT. It codes for CASSLGTGYEKLFF.

There are a few counts of this clonotype. The chain employs TRBV29-1 and TRBJ1-5, with 7 bases lining up with TRBD1. There are 14 residues in the CDR3. Per the germline V gene, CDR1 is SQVTM and CDR2 is ANQGSEA. The J segment lost 2 bases and the V segment lost 5 bases, leaving 6 bases of the junction unmatched. CDR3 in DNA: TGCAGCGTTAAAATCGGGACAGGCAATCAGCCCCAGCATTTT. This encodes CSVKIGTGNQPQHF.

This chain links TRBV5-1 with TRBJ2-6; D perhaps matches TRBD1 (7 bases). Germline V gene lookup returns CDR1 SGHRS and CDR2 YFSETQ. The CDR3 has 17 residues. The V gene lost 4 bases and the J gene lost 0 bases, with 14 bases spanning the gap. In nucleotides, the CDR3 is TGCGCCAGCAGCCGCAGGGGGGACCCCTCTGGGGCCAACGTCCTGACTTTC. Translation gives CASSRRGDPSGANVLTF. The complete variable domain, with remaining parts taken from reference TRBV5-1 and TRBJ2-6, reads KAGVTQTPRYLIKTRGQQVTLSCSPISGHRSVSWYQQTPGQGLQFLFEYFSETQRNKGNFPGRFSGRQFSNSRSEMNVSTLELGDSALYLCASSRRGDPSGANVLTFGAGSRLTVL.

This clonotype turned up a few times. The chain is built from TRBV7-9 and TRBJ1-6, with TRBD1 as a possible D gene (6 bases). CDR3 length: 15 amino acids. V lost 5 bases and J 6 bases, leaving 14 bases between the germline ends. Germline V gene data show CDR1 as SEHNR and CDR2 as FQNEAQ (reference sequence). The CDR3 region is CASSLQDSPNSPLHF. The DNA of the CDR3 is TGTGCCAGCAGCCTGCAGGACAGCCCTAATTCACCCCTCCACTTT.

A remark on this clonotype: A much larger clone lies a single base off, so this may be a read error. The rearrangement uses TRBV27 and TRBJ2-7; D assignment may be TRBD1 or TRBD2 (6 bases each). The V gene's germline CDR1 is MNHEY and CDR2 SMNVEV (reference sequence). CDR3 length: 17 residues. V gave up 10 bases and J gave up 2 bases, with 27 bases separating them. CDR3 loop: CATTSSGASAMTYEQYF. For the CDR3, the DNA is TGTGCCACCACTTCCTCGGGGGCCTCTGCGATGACCTACGAGCAGTACTTC.

This clonotype was observed at least ten times. This chain links TRBV28 with TRBJ2-2; possibly TRBD1 for D (5 bases). The length of the CDR3 is 15 residues. Trimming took off 4 bases at V and 6 bases at J, with 15 bases between the two ends. The germline V gene encodes CDR1 MDHEN and CDR2 SYDVKM. CDR3 nucleotide sequence: TGTGCCAGCAGTTCGGCCCCCCCAGGGCCCGGGGAGCTGTTTTTT. Translation: CASSSAPPGPGELFF.

In its sample, this clonotype was seen many times. This chain uses TRBV12-3 or TRBV12-4 with TRBJ1-5; D is ambiguous. V was trimmed by 7 bases and J by 1 base, leaving 11 bases between them. The CDR3 length is 14 residues. DNA of the CDR3: TGTGCCAGCACCCAGCTAAGCAGCAATCAGCCCCAGCATTTT. This translates into CASTQLSSNQPQHF.

This clonotype was seen more than once but under ten times. This chain links TRBV5-1 with TRBJ2-2, with D perhaps matching TRBD2 (5 bases). The CDR3 is 15 amino acids. Germline values: CDR1 SGHRS, CDR2 YFSETQ. The V and J ends lost 3 bases and 1 base respectively, with 10 bases between them. CDR3 DNA: TGCGCCAGCAGCTCCGGGATTGAGAACACCGGGGAGCTGTTTTTT. Translated, it gives CASSSGIENTGELFF. The whole variable domain, remainder taken from reference TRBV5-1 and TRBJ2-2, is KAGVTQTPRYLIKTRGQQVTLSCSPISGHRSVSWYQQTPGQGLQFLFEYFSETQRNKGNFPGRFSGRQFSNSRSEMNVSTLELGDSALYLCASSSGIENTGELFFGEGSRLTVL.

This clonotype came up many times. CDR3 DNA: TGTGCCAGCAGTGAATTGGGATCGGGGGCGCGGGAGCAGTACTTC. As protein: CASSELGSGAREQYF. J is TRBJ2-7 and V is TRBV2, with D perhaps assigned TRBD1 or TRBD2 (6 bases each). V lost 2 bases to trimming and J lost 7 bases, with 18 bases between them. The CDR3 consists of 15 residues. Germline V gene sequence: CDR1 SNHLY, CDR2 FYNNEI.

The J gene is TRBJ1-3, the V gene TRBV7-9; D remains ambiguous. Germline assignment: CDR1 SEHNR and CDR2 FQNEAQ (reference sequence). Deletions cut 2 bases from V and 0 bases from J, with 11 bases between. This CDR3 has 16 amino acids. The CDR3 loop reads CASSLLASHSGNTIYF. Written as DNA, the CDR3 is TGTGCCAGCAGCTTACTGGCATCCCACTCTGGAAACACCATATATTTT. Variable domain in full (rest from reference TRBV7-9 and TRBJ1-3): DTGVSQNPRHKITKRGQNVTFRCDPISEHNRLYWYRQTLGQGPEFLTYFQNEAQLEKSRLLSDRFSAERPKGSFSTLEIQRTEQGDSAMYLCASSLLASHSGNTIYFGEGSWLTVV.

This clonotype was recorded many times. V usage is TRBV9 and J usage is TRBJ2-2, with D hard to call. CDR1 is SGDLS, CDR2 YYNGEE, per germline. This CDR3 region has 13 residues. V gave up 5 bases and J gave up 0 bases, with 5 bases separating them. CDR3 DNA sequence: TGTGCCAGCAGTGCCACGAACACCGGGGAGCTGTTTTTT. It encodes CASSATNTGELFF.

The rearrangement uses TRBV20-1 and TRBJ2-1, with a weak D call TRBD2 (7 bases). Trimming left V 6 bases short and J 3 bases short, with 18 bases between. The CDR3 sequence is 15 residues long. From germline, CDR1 is DFQATT and CDR2 SNEGSKA (reference sequence). This CDR3 reads CSAKRLRGRYNEQFF. CDR3 bases: TGCAGTGCAAAGCGATTGCGGGGGCGCTACAATGAGCAGTTCTTC.

This chain connects TRBV18 to TRBJ2-2; TRBD2 matches 7 bases. The CDR3 spans 16 residues. Germline loops: CDR1 KGHSH, CDR2 LQKENI. V was clipped by 2 bases and J by 2 bases; unmatched bases: 5. The CDR3 DNA follows: TGTGCCAGCTCACCATATCTAGCGGCTAACACCGGGGAGCTGTTTTTT. This encodes CASSPYLAANTGELFF. Drawing the rest from reference TRBV18 and TRBJ2-2, the complete variable domain is NAGVMQNPRHLVRRRGQEARLRCSPMKGHSHVYWYRQLPEEGLKFMVYLQKENIIDESGMPKERFSAEFPKEGPSILRIQQVVRGDSAAYFCASSPYLAANTGELFFGEGSRLTVL.

There are many counts of this clonotype. The rearrangement joins TRBV5-1 to TRBJ1-1; D remains unclear. The CDR3 is 13 residues long. Per germline, CDR1 SGHRS and CDR2 YFSETQ. Deletions cut 6 bases from V and 0 bases from J, with 9 bases between. The CDR3: CASTASLNTEAFF. DNA for the CDR3: TGCGCCAGCACAGCCAGCCTGAACACTGAAGCTTTCTTT.

The CDR3 region is CAISERVADTQYF. The CDR3 DNA follows: TGTGCCATCAGTGAGAGGGTAGCAGATACGCAGTATTTT. The genes are TRBV10-3 and TRBJ2-3; the D is unclear. Trimming shortened V by 2 bases and J by 4 bases, and 7 bases separated the two germline ends. The CDR3 consists of 13 residues. CDR1 and CDR2 (germline): ENHRY, SYGVKD.

This clonotype has just a few counts. V usage is TRBV29-1 and J usage is TRBJ1-1, with D possibly being TRBD1 (5 bases). V was clipped by 3 bases and J by 6 bases, with 14 bases between them. CDR3 length equals 13 residues. Germline CDR1 reads SQVTM; CDR2 reads ANQGSEA. The CDR3 region has the DNA TGCAGCGTTGACAGGGTCCTTACACCTGAAGCTTTCTTT. Translating it yields CSVDRVLTPEAFF. The full variable domain, completed using reference TRBV29-1 and TRBJ1-1, is SAVISQKPSRDICQRGTSLTIQCQVDSQVTMMFWYRQQPGQSLTLIATANQGSEATYESGFVIDKFPISRPNLTFSTLTVSNMSPEDSSIYLCSVDRVLTPEAFFGQGTRLTVV.

This clonotype was seen ten or more times. The rearrangement uses TRBV5-1 and TRBJ1-2; TRBD1 matches at 10 bases. This CDR3 has 14 residues. Germline V lookup: CDR1 SGHRS, CDR2 YFSETQ. The V and J ends lost 3 bases and 8 bases, in that order; junction bases with no gene match: 7. CDR3 in DNA: TGCGCCAGCAGCTCGGAAGACAGGGGGCGCGGCTACACCTTC. Translated, it gives CASSSEDRGRGYTF.

This clonotype was observed at least ten times. The J gene is TRBJ1-1, the V gene TRBV30; 11 nucleotides agree with TRBD1. The V segment lost 4 bases and the J segment 4 bases; nucleotides outside the gene matches: 2. CDR1 GTSNPN and CDR2 SVGIG come from the germline V gene (reference sequence). The CDR3 loop spans 13 amino acids. CDR3 amino acids: CAWMGQGGTEAFF. Here the CDR3 DNA reads TGTGCCTGGATGGGACAGGGGGGCACTGAAGCTTTCTTT.

At least ten counts were recorded for this clonotype. The chain is built from TRBV20-1 and TRBJ2-7; 9 bases align to TRBD1. CDR1 and CDR2 (germline): DFQATT, SNEGSKA (reference sequence). Trimming at V came to 3 bases and at J to 1 base, leaving 4 bases not matched to a gene. This CDR3 has 14 residues. The CDR3 region is CSARETGGSYEQYF. Here the CDR3 DNA reads TGCAGTGCTAGGGAGACAGGGGGATCCTACGAGCAGTACTTC.

The rearrangement joins TRBV20-1 to TRBJ1-2; D not certain. Germline CDR1 is DFQATT and CDR2 is SNEGSKA (reference sequence). Between the trimmed V and J ends, which lost 6 bases and 5 bases, there was a span of 19 bases. This CDR3 is built from 14 residues. CDR3 region: CSAALTDVFYGYTF. In DNA, the CDR3 is TGCAGTGCCGCACTAACGGACGTATTTTATGGCTACACCTTC.

The chain carries TRBV19 and TRBJ1-6, with TRBD1 identical over 9 bases. The CDR3 length is 16 residues. Germline trimming cut 5 bases from V and 5 bases from J; bases unmatched to any gene: 7. Germline-derived CDR1 and CDR2 are LNHDA and SQIVND (reference sequence). CDR3 protein: CASSSPGQGNNSPLHF. Written as DNA, the CDR3 is TGTGCCAGTAGTTCGCCGGGACAGGGAAATAATTCACCCCTCCACTTT.

This clonotype was recorded many times. The V gene is TRBV7-2, the J gene TRBJ2-7, with D unresolved. Germline V gives CDR1 SGHTA, CDR2 FQGNSA. The CDR3 covers 13 residues. V lost 0 bases and J lost 4, with 7 bases in between. The CDR3: CASSLADRYEQYF. The CDR3 bases are TGTGCCAGCAGCTTAGCAGACCGATACGAGCAGTACTTC.

This clonotype was seen many times. V is TRBV11-1 and J is TRBJ1-2, with D maybe TRBD1 (6 bases). CDR1 and CDR2 from the germline V gene are SGHAT and FQDESV (reference sequence). Trimming took off 5 bases at V and 4 bases at J, with 8 bases between the two ends. The CDR3 consists of 12 residues. CDR3 sequence: CASSRGAYGYTF. CDR3 DNA: TGTGCCAGCAGCCGGGGGGCCTATGGCTACACCTTC.

This clonotype turned up a few times. DNA for the CDR3: TGCGCCAGCAGCCGATTAACAGGCGGCGGCCTACTAGGGAATCAGCCCCAGCATTTT. Amino acids: CASSRLTGGGLLGNQPQHF. The chain links TRBV4-1 to TRBJ1-5; tentatively, D is TRBD1 (5 bases). Trimming stripped 4 bases from V and 4 bases from J, with 26 bases between. The CDR3 runs 19 residues. Germline CDR1 MGHRA, CDR2 YSYEKL.